Below are 29 T cell receptor beta chains sequenced from a single sample in a study of blood T cell repertoires in COVID-19 (dated by TCRdb to 2020 to 2022). Libraries were prepared through the immunoSEQ multiplex PCR assay. Drawn from immuneACCESS, this table holds only the in-frame rearrangements with V and J called that TCRdb kept. Clones are partly lost; checked studies trace under half to an unresolved V gene and leave the rest unexplained. Here the sample has about 200,000 clones; roughly 80% occur a single time. The ten most abundant clones make up about 10% of the sample. Sequencing was carried out using peripheral blood. The receptors stem from a woman aged 80 or over with acute or convalescent COVID-19.

Many counts were recorded for this clone. The gene calls are TRBV19 and TRBJ1-6; D remains ambiguous. Trimming took 2 bases from V and 0 from J, leaving 5 bases between them. The CDR3 has 15 residues. CDR1 is LNHDA and CDR2 is SQIVND in the germline V gene (reference sequence). CDR3 sequence reads: CASSIRSSYNSPLHF. In DNA form, the CDR3 reads TGTGCCAGTAGTATACGGAGCTCCTATAATTCACCCCTCCACTTT.

The chain links TRBV5-1 to TRBJ2-3, with TRBD2 matching over 8 bases. Germline trimming cut 6 bases from V and 3 bases from J; bases unmatched to any gene: 21. CDR1 is SGHRS and CDR2 is YFSETQ in the germline V gene. The CDR3 extends over 19 amino acids. The CDR3: CASIATGSGSRLTTDTQYF. CDR3 sequence (DNA): TGCGCCAGCATCGCGACCGGAAGCGGGAGCCGGTTAACGACAGATACGCAGTATTTT. Full variable domain (outside the CDR3, taken from reference TRBV5-1 and TRBJ2-3): KAGVTQTPRYLIKTRGQQVTLSCSPISGHRSVSWYQQTPGQGLQFLFEYFSETQRNKGNFPGRFSGRQFSNSRSEMNVSTLELGDSALYLCASIATGSGSRLTTDTQYFGPGTRLTVL.

This clone was recorded once. The V gene is TRBV18, the J gene TRBJ1-2; weak D call: TRBD1 (6 bases). The V gene's germline CDR1 is KGHSH and CDR2 LQKENI. V was cut by 3 bases and J by 0 bases, with 8 bases left in between. The CDR3 is 14 amino acids. The chain's CDR3 is CASSPDSANYGYTF. CDR3 bases: TGTGCCAGCTCACCGGACAGTGCTAACTATGGCTACACCTTC.

The rearrangement joins TRBV19 to TRBJ2-1; 8 bases are a match to TRBD2. V was pared by 3 bases and J by 0 bases, with 13 bases of the junction left unmatched. The CDR3 extends over 19 amino acids. Germline V gene lookup returns CDR1 LNHDA and CDR2 SQIVND (reference sequence). In DNA, the CDR3 is TGTGCCAGTAGTATTCAGGCCATGGGAGCGGGGGCCTCCTACAATGAGCAGTTCTTC. Its protein is CASSIQAMGAGASYNEQFF. The complete variable domain, with remaining parts taken from reference TRBV19 and TRBJ2-1, reads DGGITQSPKYLFRKEGQNVTLSCEQNLNHDAMYWYRQDPGQGLRLIYYSQIVNDFQKGDIAEGYSVSREKKESFPLTVTSAQKNPTAFYLCASSIQAMGAGASYNEQFFGPGTRLTVL.

The gene calls are TRBV6-5 and TRBJ2-7; D remains ambiguous. This CDR3 comprises 14 residues. From germline, CDR1 is MNHEY and CDR2 SVGAGI. The V and J ends lost 5 bases and 0 bases respectively, with 11 bases between them. CDR3 nucleotides: TGTGCCAGCAGTAGAGACACCCTCTCCTACGAGCAGTACTTC. Amino acids: CASSRDTLSYEQYF.

This clone was observed a few times. The rearrangement links TRBV19 to TRBJ1-5; 9 nucleotides agree with TRBD1. There are 16 residues in the CDR3. Germline CDR1 is LNHDA and CDR2 is SQIVND (reference sequence). V shed 5 bases and J 6 bases; nucleotides not matched to a gene: 11. CDR3 sequence: CASSVQQGAISQPQHF. The CDR3 DNA reads as TGTGCCAGTAGTGTACAACAGGGGGCGATTAGTCAGCCCCAGCATTTT.

The genes are TRBV7-9 and TRBJ1-4; 11 bases match TRBD1. Germline-derived CDR1 and CDR2 are SEHNR and FQNEAQ (reference sequence). V trimming: 5 bases; J trimming: 12 bases; junction bases outside the gene matches: 11. The CDR3 is 15 residues long. CDR3 nucleotides: TGTGCCAGCAGCCCAGAGGGACAGGGGGTTGTGCAACTGTTTTTT. The encoded protein is CASSPEGQGVVQLFF.

The genes are TRBV6-2 or TRBV6-3 and TRBJ1-4; TRBD1 matches at 7 bases. V gave up 0 bases and J gave up 6 bases; unmatched junction bases: 10. The CDR3 has 17 residues. Germline-derived CDR1 and CDR2 are MNHEY and SVGEGT. The CDR3 coding sequence is TGTGCCAGCAGTTACTCCCCTTGGACAGGCCAAGATGAAAAACTGTTTTTT. This codes for CASSYSPWTGQDEKLFF.

This chain joins TRBV27 and TRBJ2-7; a possible D gene is TRBD1 (5 bases). V lost 2 bases and J 0 bases, leaving 8 bases between the germline ends. CDR1 and CDR2 from the germline V gene are MNHEY and SMNVEV (reference sequence). The CDR3 is made up of 14 amino acids. CDR3 nucleotide sequence: TGTGCCAGCAGTTTAGGCAGGGTCTCCTACGAGCAGTACTTC. Translating gives CASSLGRVSYEQYF.

The chain has TRBV3-1 (or the pseudogene TRBV3-2) and TRBJ1-1; no clear D. The V end was cut by 4 bases, the J end by 4 bases, with 16 bases between. This CDR3 is built from 15 residues. Germline V gene lookup returns CDR1 LGHDT and CDR2 YNNKEL (reference sequence). The CDR3: CASSPWEGSGTEAFF. Written as DNA, the CDR3 is TGTGCCAGCAGCCCTTGGGAGGGCTCGGGCACTGAAGCTTTCTTT.

V and J are TRBV6-5 and TRBJ1-3; a weak D match, TRBD1 (6 bases). Trimming stripped 4 bases from V and 2 bases from J, with 12 bases between. The germline V gene encodes CDR1 MNHEY and CDR2 SVGAGI. The CDR3 has 15 amino acids. The CDR3, as DNA: TGTGCCAGCAGTTCCACAGGGAGTGCTGGAAACACCATATATTTT. Encoded protein: CASSSTGSAGNTIYF.

The chain links TRBV5-4 to TRBJ2-1; a possible D gene is TRBD2 (6 bases). The CDR3 runs to 15 residues. Germline CDR1 is SGHNT and CDR2 is YYREEE (reference sequence). Trimming shortened V by 1 base and J by 8 bases, and 16 bases separated the two germline ends. As DNA, the CDR3 is TGTGCCAGCAGCTTGACGGCGGGGACTCGGGATGAGCAGTTCTTC. Its translation: CASSLTAGTRDEQFF.

V is TRBV7-2 and J is TRBJ1-6; tentatively, D is TRBD1 (6 bases). Trimming removed 1 base at V and 6 bases at J, with 16 bases between. This CDR3 is 17 amino acids long. The germline V gene encodes CDR1 SGHTA and CDR2 FQGNSA. CDR3 region: CASSLEASDSPNSPLHF. The CDR3 DNA reads as TGTGCCAGCAGCTTAGAGGCCTCGGACAGCCCTAATTCACCCCTCCACTTT.

The CDR3 DNA sequence: TGTGCCAGTAGTATAGCAGGGATCGGCTACACCTTC. Protein: CASSIAGIGYTF. This rearrangement joins TRBV19 to TRBJ1-2, with TRBD1 as a possible D gene (5 bases). Germline V gene lookup returns CDR1 LNHDA and CDR2 SQIVND (reference sequence). This CDR3 has 12 amino acids. V dropped 1 base and J dropped 8 bases, with 8 bases sitting between them.

The V call is TRBV5-8, the J call TRBJ1-2; D is perhaps TRBD1 (5 bases). The CDR3 sequence is 14 residues long. CDR1 is SGHTS, CDR2 YDEGEE, per germline. The V and J ends lost 0 bases and 8 bases respectively, with 14 bases between them. The CDR3 protein is CASSLAWGAGGYTF. As DNA, the CDR3 is TGTGCCAGCAGCTTGGCCTGGGGCGCAGGGGGCTACACCTTC.

The chain is built from TRBV9 and TRBJ1-4, with unresolved D. V lost 0 bases and J 5 bases, leaving 8 bases between the germline ends. The length of the CDR3 is 14 residues. The germline gives CDR1 SGDLS, CDR2 YYNGEE. The DNA of the CDR3 is TGTGCCAGCAGCGTAGGGACGGGAAATGAAAAACTGTTTTTT. Its translation: CASSVGTGNEKLFF.

The chain combines TRBV19 with TRBJ1-2, with 8 positions matching TRBD1. This CDR3 contains 16 residues. With 5 bases clipped from V and 0 bases from J, the junction kept 8 bases outside the gene matches. In germline, CDR1 is LNHDA, CDR2 SQIVND (reference sequence). Here the CDR3 reads CASSPDRDRTNYGYTF. The CDR3 DNA sequence: TGTGCCAGTAGTCCAGACCGGGACAGGACTAACTATGGCTACACCTTC. The whole variable domain, filled in from reference TRBV19 and TRBJ1-2, reads DGGITQSPKYLFRKEGQNVTLSCEQNLNHDAMYWYRQDPGQGLRLIYYSQIVNDFQKGDIAEGYSVSREKKESFPLTVTSAQKNPTAFYLCASSPDRDRTNYGYTFGSGTRLTVV.

The V and J genes are TRBV27 and TRBJ2-3; D might be TRBD2 (6 bases). CDR3 length: 18 amino acids. Germline V gives CDR1 MNHEY, CDR2 SMNVEV (reference sequence). The germline V and J ends were trimmed by 5 bases and 0 bases, with 21 bases remaining between them. CDR3 nucleotide sequence: TGTGCCAGCAGTCCGCCTCGACTAGATATCTTTAGCACAGATACGCAGTATTTT. Encoded protein: CASSPPRLDIFSTDTQYF.

The chain links TRBV9 to TRBJ1-5, with 7 bases that match TRBD1. V lost 5 bases and J lost 5; bases outside the gene matches: 10. This CDR3 has 15 residues. Germline values: CDR1 SGDLS, CDR2 YYNGEE. The chain's CDR3 is CASSLTGEGYQPQHF. CDR3 bases: TGTGCCAGCAGTTTAACAGGGGAAGGATATCAGCCCCAGCATTTT. Together with reference TRBV9 and TRBJ1-5, the CDR3 gives the full variable domain: DSGVTQTPKHLITATGQRVTLRCSPRSGDLSVYWYQQSLDQGLQFLIQYYNGEERAKGNILERFSAQQFPDLHSELNLSSLELGDSALYFCASSLTGEGYQPQHFGDGTRLSIL.

This clone was picked up a small number of times. The chain couples TRBV10-2 to TRBJ1-5; tentative D call: TRBD1 (6 bases). The CDR3 spans 17 residues. V lost 6 bases, J lost 5 bases, and 23 bases lay in between. Looked up from germline, CDR1 is WSHSY and CDR2 is SAAADI. In DNA, the CDR3 is TGCGCCAGCAGCCTGGACTCCGAGGGGGTCATAGATCAGCCCCAGCATTTT. Translated: CASSLDSEGVIDQPQHF.

The rearrangement joins TRBV10-3 to TRBJ2-3; the D gene is possibly TRBD2 (5 bases). This CDR3 region has 15 residues. The germline V gene encodes CDR1 ENHRY and CDR2 SYGVKD. V was trimmed by 3 bases and J by 9 bases, leaving 19 bases between them. This CDR3 reads CAISDDGLLGETQYF. The CDR3 DNA reads TGTGCCATCAGTGACGACGGACTCCTGGGCGAGACGCAGTATTTT.

V gene TRBV27 combines with J gene TRBJ1-6; 7 nucleotides align to TRBD1. The CDR3 length is 16 residues. J lost 3 bases, V lost 4 bases, and 6 bases had no gene match. Germline CDR1 MNHEY, CDR2 SMNVEV (reference sequence). This chain's CDR3 is CASSSGTAGYNSPLHF. CDR3 DNA sequence: TGTGCCAGCAGTTCCGGGACAGCAGGCTATAATTCACCCCTCCACTTT.

This clone was seen a handful of times. The chain combines TRBV10-3 with TRBJ2-2, with D tentatively TRBD2 (5 bases). CDR1 is ENHRY and CDR2 is SYGVKD in the germline V gene. The CDR3 runs to 14 residues. Trimming removed 6 bases from V and 7 bases from J, with 15 bases in between. The CDR3 is CAIRGPRGDGELFF. Here the CDR3 DNA reads TGTGCCATCAGAGGGCCCCGGGGTGACGGGGAGCTGTTTTTT.

A few counts support this clone. V and J are TRBV4-1 and TRBJ1-2; D is undetermined. Germline-derived CDR1 and CDR2 are MGHRA and YSYEKL. Trimming took 4 bases from V and 3 from J, leaving 12 bases between them. The CDR3 is 14 residues long. CDR3 amino acids: CASSPDGSYYGYTF. CDR3 nucleotides: TGCGCCAGCAGCCCCGACGGGTCGTACTATGGCTACACCTTC.

To note about this clone: Other nucleotide sequences in the sample specify the same CDR3. The chain joins TRBV11-2 to TRBJ2-5; 9 nucleotides line up with TRBD2. The CDR3 extends over 15 amino acids. V gave up 1 base and J gave up 2 bases; unmatched junction bases: 2. CDR1 is SGHAT and CDR2 is FQNNGV in the germline V gene. In DNA form, the CDR3 reads TGTGCCAGCAGCTTAGGACTAGCGGCACAAGAGACCCAGTACTTC. Translating it yields CASSLGLAAQETQYF. The full variable domain, with the rest looked up from reference TRBV11-2 and TRBJ2-5, is EAGVAQSPRYKIIEKRQSVAFWCNPISGHATLYWYQQILGQGPKLLIQFQNNGVVDDSQLPKDRFSAERLKGVDSTLKIQPAKLEDSAVYLCASSLGLAAQETQYFGPGTRLLVL.

The chain links TRBV3-1 (or the pseudogene TRBV3-2) to TRBJ1-6, with TRBD1 matching over 8 bases. Per germline, CDR1 LGHDT and CDR2 YNNKEL (reference sequence). This CDR3 region has 16 residues. V gave up 5 bases and J gave up 4 bases; unmatched junction bases: 7. In DNA, the CDR3 is TGTGCCAGCAGCGAGATCAGACAGGGGTATAATTCACCCCTCCACTTT. Encoded protein: CASSEIRQGYNSPLHF.

This clone was found a few times. The chain carries TRBV7-9 and TRBJ1-2; 8 nucleotides line up with TRBD1. The germline V gene has CDR1 SEHNR and CDR2 FQNEAQ (reference sequence). The length of the CDR3 is 14 residues. J lost 0 bases, V lost 5 bases, and 2 bases had no gene match. The CDR3 DNA reads as TGTGCCAGCAGCCCACAGGGGGCTAACTATGGCTACACCTTC. Its translation: CASSPQGANYGYTF.

The V gene is TRBV11-2, the J gene TRBJ2-7, with a possible D match to TRBD1 (6 bases). Germline CDR1 and CDR2: SGHAT and FQNNGV. The length of the CDR3 is 15 residues. V was trimmed by 5 bases and J by 6 bases, leaving 20 bases between them. In nucleotides, the CDR3 is TGTGCCAGCAGCCAACAGGGAAGTCAGGTTGGCGAGCAGTACTTC. Protein product: CASSQQGSQVGEQYF. Supplemented by reference TRBV11-2 and TRBJ2-7, the full variable domain reads EAGVAQSPRYKIIEKRQSVAFWCNPISGHATLYWYQQILGQGPKLLIQFQNNGVVDDSQLPKDRFSAERLKGVDSTLKIQPAKLEDSAVYLCASSQQGSQVGEQYFGPGTRLTVT.

V and J are TRBV3-1 (or the pseudogene TRBV3-2) and TRBJ2-1; 7 positions match TRBD2. The CDR3 extends over 14 amino acids. The junction had 8 bases not matched to a gene; V was cut back by 3 bases and J by 9 bases. CDR1 is LGHDT, CDR2 YNNKEL, per germline (reference sequence). CDR3 sequence reads: CASSHTQRESEQFF. In DNA form, the CDR3 reads TGTGCCAGCAGCCATACCCAGCGGGAAAGTGAGCAGTTCTTC.